The rows below give T cell receptor beta chains drawn from one sample of a study of OX40 agonist ivuxolimab in advanced cancers. The repertoire was sequenced with immunoSEQ multiplex PCR; TCRdb's copy has only in-frame clones and lacks some. Among 55,000 to 60,000 clones listed, more than 80% were seen once. The material sequenced was CD4+ or CD8+ T cells sorted from blood, taken in a trial of the OX40 agonist ivuxolimab. These receptors were obtained from an adult with an advanced solid tumor such as melanoma, head and neck, liver or kidney cancer. Each CDR3 is given with its conserved first and last residue. The order of the fields is D gene, clone size, V gene, J gene, CDR3 length, CDR3 DNA, CDR3 protein. D genes are given only for firm matches. Clone size is stated in some rows and not others, as once, few, many or a class when expanded.

.	.	TRBV5-5	TRBJ2-5	14	TGTGCCAGCAGCTTGAGGTCAGGGAAACAGACCCAGTACTTC	CASSLRSGKQTQYF
.	.	TRBV5-1	TRBJ2-7	14	TGCGCCAGCAGCTTGACTAGCATTGCCTACGAGCAGTACTTC	CASSLTSIAYEQYF
TRBD2	.	TRBV19	TRBJ2-7	15	TGTGCCAGTAGTATCATCAGCGGGGGAAACTACGAGCAGTACTTC	CASSIISGGNYEQYF
TRBD1	.	TRBV28	TRBJ1-6	16	TGTGCCAGCACCTTGGGGACAGGGGTCCCTAATTCACCCCTCCACTTT	CASTLGTGVPNSPLHF
.	.	TRBV5-1	TRBJ1-3	15	TGCGCCAGCAGCTGGGGCAGCCCCTCTGGAAACACCATATATTTT	CASSWGSPSGNTIYF
TRBD1	.	TRBV10-3	TRBJ2-7	16	TGTGCCATCAGTGTAGTGGGGACAGGGTTTGACCACGAGCAGTACTTC	CAISVVGTGFDHEQYF
.	.	TRBV4-1	TRBJ1-2	15	TGCGCCAGCAGTAAATACAGGGATTCAAACTATGGCTACACCTTC	CASSKYRDSNYGYTF
TRBD1	.	TRBV19	TRBJ2-3	15	TGTGCCAGTAGTATGACGGCAGGGGGTGCGGATACGCAGTATTTT	CASSMTAGGADTQYF
.	.	TRBV29-1	TRBJ1-1	13	TGCAGCGTAATACAGACAAAGAACACTGAAGCTTTCTTT	CSVIQTKNTEAFF
TRBD1	.	TRBV18	TRBJ2-3	17	TGTGCCAGCTCACCCAGGACAGGGACGACGGGCACAGATACGCAGTATTTT	CASSPRTGTTGTDTQYF
TRBD1	once	TRBV7-6	TRBJ2-1	17	TGTGCCAGCAGCTCAGTCAGCCGGGACAGTTCCTACAATGAGCAGTTCTTC	CASSSVSRDSSYNEQFF
TRBD1	.	TRBV10-1	TRBJ2-3	13	TGCGCCAGCAGTAGACAGGGCTCAGATACGCAGTATTTT	CASSRQGSDTQYF
.	.	TRBV5-8	TRBJ2-7	12	TGTGCCAGCAGTAAGACAGGTTACGAGCAGTACTTC	CASSKTGYEQYF
TRBD2	.	TRBV7-9	TRBJ2-3	19	TGTGCCAGCAGCTTAGCGCTGGGACTAGCGGGGGAGAGCACAGATACGCAGTATTTT	CASSLALGLAGESTDTQYF
TRBD2	.	TRBV7-2	TRBJ2-2	19	TGTGCCAGCAGCTTAGTGGTTCTGGGGACTAGCGGGGGCACCGGGGAGCTGTTTTTT	CASSLVVLGTSGGTGELFF
TRBD1	.	TRBV15	TRBJ1-2	16	TGTGCCACCAGCAGAGATGGGACAGGGGCCTTTTATGGCTACACCTTC	CATSRDGTGAFYGYTF
.	.	TRBV6-1	TRBJ2-7	13	TGTGCCAGCAGTGCGGTTTTAGGCTACGAGCAGTACTTC	CASSAVLGYEQYF
.	.	TRBV14	TRBJ1-3	14	TGTGCCAGCAGCCAAGATTACTCTGGAAACACCATATATTTT	CASSQDYSGNTIYF
.	once	TRBV6-6	TRBJ2-7	12	TGTGCCAGCAGAGCGGACAGCTACGAGCAGTACTTC	CASRADSYEQYF
.	.	TRBV25-1	TRBJ2-1	13	TGTGCCAGCAGTGCCCAGGGCTACAATGAGCAGTTCTTC	CASSAQGYNEQFF
.	.	TRBV29-1	TRBJ1-1	12	TGCAGCGTCCAGAGAGTGAACACTGAAGCTTTCTTT	CSVQRVNTEAFF
.	.	TRBV7-6	TRBJ2-2	15	TGTGCCAGCAGCTTAGTGGGGGCGCGCACCGGGGAGCTGTTTTTT	CASSLVGARTGELFF
.	.	TRBV28	TRBJ2-7	11	TGTGCCAGCAGTCTGAGTAGCGAGCAGTACTTC	CASSLSSEQYF
.	.	TRBV11-3	TRBJ2-1	16	TGTGCCAGCAGCTGGCCCAGGGTAAGCTCCTACAATGAGCAGTTCTTC	CASSWPRVSSYNEQFF
.	.	TRBV6-4	TRBJ2-7	13	TGTGCCAGCAGTGTAACCCCATCCTACGAGCAGTACTTC	CASSVTPSYEQYF
.	medium-sized	TRBV11-3	TRBJ2-7	14	TGTGCCAGCAGCTTGGGCCAGGGGACCTACGAGCAGTACTTC	CASSLGQGTYEQYF
.	.	TRBV18	TRBJ2-4	16	TGTGCCAGCTCACCGGGAGGGGGCTTAGCCAAAAACATTCAGTACTTC	CASSPGGGLAKNIQYF
TRBD2	few	TRBV6-1	TRBJ2-5	13	TGTGCCAGCAGGGGGCGGGGGGGCGTGACCCAGTACTTC	CASRGRGGVTQYF
TRBD1	.	TRBV5-1	TRBJ2-3	15	TGCGCCAGCAGCTATGGACAGGGGGCAACAGATACGCAGTATTTT	CASSYGQGATDTQYF
.	.	TRBV18	TRBJ2-7	11	TGTGCCAGCTCACTGGGCCGTGAGCAGTACTTC	CASSLGREQYF
.	.	TRBV6-5	TRBJ1-5	15	TGTGCCAGCACCCGGTTCCGGGACGGTAATCAGCCCCAGCATTTT	CASTRFRDGNQPQHF
TRBD1	few	TRBV6-5	TRBJ1-2	14	TGTGCCAGCAGTTACTCCCGACAGGGGACTGGCTACACCTTC	CASSYSRQGTGYTF
TRBD2	.	TRBV14	TRBJ2-1	16	TGTGCCAGCAGCCGCCGGCGGGGGGGCCGGGACAATGAGCAGTTCTTC	CASSRRRGGRDNEQFF
.	.	TRBV6-1	TRBJ2-4	14	TGTGCCAGCAGATCGGGACTCCTCAAAAACATTCAGTACTTC	CASRSGLLKNIQYF
TRBD2	.	TRBV5-5	TRBJ2-5	14	TGTGCCAGCGGACAGACTAGCGGGGGGGCGGCCCAGTACTTC	CASGQTSGGAAQYF
.	few	TRBV9	TRBJ2-6	14	TGTGCCAGCAGCGTAGATCGGGGGGCCAACGTCCTGACTTTC	CASSVDRGANVLTF
.	.	TRBV6-1	TRBJ2-1	13	TGTGCCAGCAGTGAAGTTCGGGGGACTGAGCAGTTCTTC	CASSEVRGTEQFF
.	.	TRBV12-5	TRBJ1-1	14	TGTGCTAGTGCCTCCCGGGGGGGGAACACTGAAGCTTTCTTT	CASASRGGNTEAFF
TRBD2	.	TRBV19	TRBJ2-1	15	TGTGCCAGTAGCCCACTAGCGGGGAGCTACAATGAGCAGTTCTTC	CASSPLAGSYNEQFF